The 8 T cell receptor beta chains below were found in one sample sequenced in a study of cytomegalovirus exposure and HLA in healthy donors. The data were produced by immunoSEQ multiplex PCR, yet TCRdb's version contains in-frame clones alone and is incomplete. The sample has over 150,000 clones, 86% seen once. Sequenced: PBMCs. These receptors were collected from a human donor in good health.

In DNA form, the CDR3 reads TGTGCCAGCTCACCTTGGAACGGGACACACTACGAGCAGTACTTC. It yields the protein CASSPWNGTHYEQYF. V is TRBV18 and J is TRBJ2-7, with a tentative D call TRBD1 (6 bases). Germline CDR1 is KGHSH and CDR2 is LQKENI. The CDR3 sequence is 15 residues long. Trimming pared 3 bases from V and 3 bases from J, leaving 15 bases between.

This rearrangement joins TRBV29-1 to TRBJ1-2; 8 bases line up with TRBD1. The CDR3 consists of 12 residues. Germline trimming cut 7 bases from V and 7 bases from J; bases unmatched to any gene: 8. Germline lookup yields CDR1 SQVTM and CDR2 ANQGSEA. CDR3 nucleotides: TGCAGCGCAGACAGGGGAGGAGGTGGCTACACCTTC. Translated: CSADRGGGGYTF. The variable domain in full, with the rest retrieved from reference TRBV29-1 and TRBJ1-2, is SAVISQKPSRDICQRGTSLTIQCQVDSQVTMMFWYRQQPGQSLTLIATANQGSEATYESGFVIDKFPISRPNLTFSTLTVSNMSPEDSSIYLCSADRGGGGYTFGSGTRLTVV.

The chain joins TRBV2 to TRBJ1-3, with 10 bases lining up with TRBD1. The CDR3 has 15 residues. The V gene end was trimmed by 5 bases and the J gene end by 2 bases; junction bases not matched to a gene: 3. Germline CDR1 SNHLY, CDR2 FYNNEI. The CDR3 here is CASSPTGGPGNTIYF. The CDR3 DNA reads TGTGCCAGCAGTCCGACAGGGGGCCCTGGAAACACCATATATTTT.

The chain recombines TRBV6-6 with TRBJ1-2, with TRBD1 matching 8 bases. This CDR3 spans 13 amino acids. The V gene's germline CDR1 is MNHNY and CDR2 SVGAGI (reference sequence). The V segment lost 6 bases and the J segment 2 bases; nucleotides outside the gene matches: 2. CDR3 in DNA: TGTGCCAGCAGGGACAGGGACAACTATGGCTACACCTTC. Protein: CASRDRDNYGYTF.

In the case of this clone: One junction end disagrees with the germline gene, perhaps due to a read error. The V call is TRBV29-1, the J call TRBJ2-7; 10 positions agree with TRBD2. CDR1 is SQVTM, CDR2 ANQGSEA, per germline. The CDR3 sequence is 14 residues long. The CDR3 loop is CSAELLAGTYEQYF. DNA of the CDR3: TGCAGCGCTGAACTACTAGCGGGAACCTACGAGCAGTACTTC.

The CDR3 protein is CASSLSQGARTEAFF. CDR3 in DNA: TGCGCCAGCAGCCTTTCACAGGGGGCGCGAACTGAAGCTTTCTTT. The chain combines TRBV5-1 with TRBJ1-1, with 9 bases matching TRBD1. Germline CDR1 SGHRS, CDR2 YFSETQ. V lost 4 bases to trimming and J lost 5 bases; unmatched junction nucleotides: 9. The CDR3 loop spans 15 amino acids.

The V gene is TRBV29-1, the J gene TRBJ2-1, with unresolved D. V lost 3 bases and J 0 bases, leaving 6 bases between the germline ends. Germline V CDR1 and CDR2: SQVTM, ANQGSEA. The CDR3 contains 13 residues. The CDR3 DNA reads TGCAGCGTTGATACGGTCTCCTACAATGAGCAGTTCTTC. Translating gives CSVDTVSYNEQFF.

This clone is a singleton in its sample. V usage is TRBV2 and J usage is TRBJ1-5, with 8 positions matching TRBD1. This CDR3 spans 17 amino acids. V was clipped by 5 bases and J by 4 bases; unmatched bases: 13. Per germline, CDR1 SNHLY and CDR2 FYNNEI. The CDR3 DNA is TGTGCCAGCAGTCCCATACTCTCAACAGGGGGAAATCAGCCCCAGCATTTT. Residues: CASSPILSTGGNQPQHF.